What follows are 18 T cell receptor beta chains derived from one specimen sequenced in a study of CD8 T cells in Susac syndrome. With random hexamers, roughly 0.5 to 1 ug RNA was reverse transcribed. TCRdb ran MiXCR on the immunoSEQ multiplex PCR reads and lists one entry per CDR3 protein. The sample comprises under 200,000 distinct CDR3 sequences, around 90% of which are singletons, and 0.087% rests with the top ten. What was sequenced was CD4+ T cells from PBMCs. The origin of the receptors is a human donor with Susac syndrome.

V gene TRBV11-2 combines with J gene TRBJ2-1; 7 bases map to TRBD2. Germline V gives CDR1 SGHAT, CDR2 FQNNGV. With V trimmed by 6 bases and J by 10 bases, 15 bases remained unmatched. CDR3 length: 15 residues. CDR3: CASRPPGRGRREQFF. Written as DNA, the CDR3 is TGTGCCAGCAGACCCCCGGGGAGGGGCCGAAGAGAGCAGTTCTTC.

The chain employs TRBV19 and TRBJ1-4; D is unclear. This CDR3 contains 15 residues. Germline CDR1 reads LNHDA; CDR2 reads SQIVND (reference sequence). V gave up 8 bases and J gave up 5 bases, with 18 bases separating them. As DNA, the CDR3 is TGTGCCAGTGGGCCCATTCACGGCTTAAATGAAAAACTGTTTTTT. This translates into CASGPIHGLNEKLFF. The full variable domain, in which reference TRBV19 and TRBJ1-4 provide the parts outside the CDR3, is DGGITQSPKYLFRKEGQNVTLSCEQNLNHDAMYWYRQDPGQGLRLIYYSQIVNDFQKGDIAEGYSVSREKKESFPLTVTSAQKNPTAFYLCASGPIHGLNEKLFFGSGTQLSVL.

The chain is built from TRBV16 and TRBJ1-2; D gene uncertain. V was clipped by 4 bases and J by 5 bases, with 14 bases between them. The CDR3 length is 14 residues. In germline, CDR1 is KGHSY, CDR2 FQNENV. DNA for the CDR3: TGTGCCAGCAGCCCCAGTTTAACCACTTATGGCTACACCTTC. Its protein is CASSPSLTTYGYTF.

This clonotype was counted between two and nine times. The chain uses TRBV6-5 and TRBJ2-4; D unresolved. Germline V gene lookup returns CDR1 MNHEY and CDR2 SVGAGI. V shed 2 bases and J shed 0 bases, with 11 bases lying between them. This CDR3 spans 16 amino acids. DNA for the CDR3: TGTGCCAGCAGTTACAGGGCAGAACAAGCCAAAAACATTCAGTACTTC. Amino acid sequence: CASSYRAEQAKNIQYF.

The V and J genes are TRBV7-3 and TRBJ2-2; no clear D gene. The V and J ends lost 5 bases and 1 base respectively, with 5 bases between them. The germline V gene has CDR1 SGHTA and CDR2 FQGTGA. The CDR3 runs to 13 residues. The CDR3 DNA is TGTGCCAGCAGCCCGGGGAACACCGGGGAGCTGTTTTTT. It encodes CASSPGNTGELFF. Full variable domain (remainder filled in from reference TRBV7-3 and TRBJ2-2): GAGVSQTPSNKVTEKGKYVELRCDPISGHTALYWYRQSLGQGPEFLIYFQGTGAADDSGLPNDRFFAVRPEGSVSTLKIQRTERGDSAVYLCASSPGNTGELFFGEGSRLTVL.

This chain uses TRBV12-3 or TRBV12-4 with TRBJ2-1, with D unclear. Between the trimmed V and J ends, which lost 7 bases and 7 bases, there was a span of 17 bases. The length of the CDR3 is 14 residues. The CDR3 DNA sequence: TGTGCCAGCATGCGGACGATTCCCCGGAATGAGCAGTTCTTC. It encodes CASMRTIPRNEQFF.

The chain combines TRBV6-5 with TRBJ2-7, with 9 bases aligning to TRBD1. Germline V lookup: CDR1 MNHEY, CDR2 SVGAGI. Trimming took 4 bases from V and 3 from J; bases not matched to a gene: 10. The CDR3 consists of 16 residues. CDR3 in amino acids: CASSSAPGTGYYEQYF. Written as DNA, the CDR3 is TGTGCCAGCAGTTCCGCTCCGGGGACAGGGTACTACGAGCAGTACTTC.

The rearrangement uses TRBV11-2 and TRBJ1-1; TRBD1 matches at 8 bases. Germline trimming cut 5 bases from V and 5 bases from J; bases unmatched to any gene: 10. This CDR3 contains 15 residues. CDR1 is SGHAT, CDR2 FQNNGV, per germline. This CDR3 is CASSTGGKGGTEAFF. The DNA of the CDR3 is TGTGCCAGCAGCACAGGGGGGAAGGGAGGGACTGAAGCTTTCTTT.

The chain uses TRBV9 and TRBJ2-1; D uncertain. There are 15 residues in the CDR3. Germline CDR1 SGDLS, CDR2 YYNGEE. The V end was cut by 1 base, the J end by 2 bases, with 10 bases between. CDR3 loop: CASSVSSEPYNEQFF. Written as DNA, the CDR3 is TGTGCCAGCAGCGTATCCAGCGAGCCCTACAATGAGCAGTTCTTC. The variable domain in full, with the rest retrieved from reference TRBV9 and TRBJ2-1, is DSGVTQTPKHLITATGQRVTLRCSPRSGDLSVYWYQQSLDQGLQFLIQYYNGEERAKGNILERFSAQQFPDLHSELNLSSLELGDSALYFCASSVSSEPYNEQFFGPGTRLTVL.

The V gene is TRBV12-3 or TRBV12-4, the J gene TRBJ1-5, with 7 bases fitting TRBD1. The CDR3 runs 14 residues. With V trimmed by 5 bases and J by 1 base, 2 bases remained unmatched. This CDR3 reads CASSRQGSNQPQHF. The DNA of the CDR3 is TGTGCCAGCAGTCGACAGGGCAGCAATCAGCCCCAGCATTTT.

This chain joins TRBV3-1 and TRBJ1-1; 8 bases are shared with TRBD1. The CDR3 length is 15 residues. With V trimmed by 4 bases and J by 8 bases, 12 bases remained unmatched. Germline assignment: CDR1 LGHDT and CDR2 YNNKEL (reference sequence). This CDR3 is CASSPLTGQGYEAFF. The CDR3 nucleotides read TGTGCCAGCAGCCCCTTAACCGGACAGGGATACGAAGCTTTCTTT.

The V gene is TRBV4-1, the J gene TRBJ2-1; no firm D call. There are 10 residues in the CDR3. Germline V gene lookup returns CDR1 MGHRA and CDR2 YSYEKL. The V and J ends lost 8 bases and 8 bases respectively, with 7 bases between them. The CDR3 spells CASPDDEQFF. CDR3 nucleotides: TGCGCCAGCCCCGACGATGAGCAGTTCTTC.

The DNA for the CDR3 is TGTGCCAGCATTGGGGGACAGGGAGTACACGAGCAGTACTTC. As protein: CASIGGQGVHEQYF. The V gene is TRBV28, the J gene TRBJ2-7; TRBD1 matches 9 bases. Germline CDR1 is MDHEN and CDR2 is SYDVKM. V lost 7 bases and J lost 5; bases outside the gene matches: 9. The CDR3 length is 14 residues.

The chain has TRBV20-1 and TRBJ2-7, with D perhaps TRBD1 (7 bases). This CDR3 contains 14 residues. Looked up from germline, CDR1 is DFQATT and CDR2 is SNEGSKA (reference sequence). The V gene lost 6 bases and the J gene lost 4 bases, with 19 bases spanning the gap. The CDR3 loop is CSAQGGGAFYEQYF. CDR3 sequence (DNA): TGCAGTGCCCAGGGGGGCGGGGCTTTTTACGAGCAGTACTTC.

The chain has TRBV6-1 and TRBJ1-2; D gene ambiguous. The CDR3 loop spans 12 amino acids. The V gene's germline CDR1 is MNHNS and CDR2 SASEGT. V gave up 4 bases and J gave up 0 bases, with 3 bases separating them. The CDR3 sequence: CASSAANYGYTF. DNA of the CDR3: TGTGCCAGCAGTGCTGCTAACTATGGCTACACCTTC.

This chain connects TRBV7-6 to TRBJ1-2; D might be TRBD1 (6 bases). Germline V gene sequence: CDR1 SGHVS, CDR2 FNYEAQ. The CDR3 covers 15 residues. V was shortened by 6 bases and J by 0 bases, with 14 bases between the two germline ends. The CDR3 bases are TGTGCCAGCAGACTACAGGGAACCTCTAACTATGGCTACACCTTC. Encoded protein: CASRLQGTSNYGYTF.

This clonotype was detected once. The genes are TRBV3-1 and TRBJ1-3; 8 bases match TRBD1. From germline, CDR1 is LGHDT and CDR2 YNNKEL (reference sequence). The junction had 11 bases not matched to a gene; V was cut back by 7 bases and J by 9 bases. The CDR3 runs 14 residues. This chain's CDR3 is CASTTRDRSGTIYF. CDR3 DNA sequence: TGTGCCAGCACCACACGGGACAGGTCGGGCACCATATATTTT.

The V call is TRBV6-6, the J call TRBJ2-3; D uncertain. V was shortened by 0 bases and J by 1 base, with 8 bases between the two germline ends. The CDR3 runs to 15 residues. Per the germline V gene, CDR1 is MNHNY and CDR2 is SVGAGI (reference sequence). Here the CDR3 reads CASSYSVMGTDTQYF. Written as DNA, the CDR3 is TGTGCCAGCAGTTACTCGGTGATGGGCACAGATACGCAGTATTTT.